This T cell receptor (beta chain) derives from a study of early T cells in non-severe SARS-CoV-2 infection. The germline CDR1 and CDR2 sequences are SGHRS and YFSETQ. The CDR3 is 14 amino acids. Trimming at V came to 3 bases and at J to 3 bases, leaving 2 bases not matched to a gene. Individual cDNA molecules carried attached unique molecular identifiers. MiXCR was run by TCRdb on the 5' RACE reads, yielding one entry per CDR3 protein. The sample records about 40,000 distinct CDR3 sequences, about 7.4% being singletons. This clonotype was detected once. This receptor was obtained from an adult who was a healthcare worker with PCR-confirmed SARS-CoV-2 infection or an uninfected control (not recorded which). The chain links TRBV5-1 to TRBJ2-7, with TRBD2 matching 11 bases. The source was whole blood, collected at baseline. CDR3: CASSSGTSGYEQYF. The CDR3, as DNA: TGCGCCAGCAGCTCAGGGACTAGCGGCTACGAGCAGTACTTC.